Following are 23 T cell receptor beta chains from one sample sequenced in a study of CD8+ T cells in alopecia areata (dated by TCRdb to 2016 to 2019). Libraries were built with the immunoSEQ multiplex PCR assay. For TCR sequencing, RNA was extracted from every sample and reverse transcribed into cDNA to serve as template. The table comes from immuneACCESS by way of TCRdb, which keeps in-frame sequences with V and J called. Part of the clones is missing from these tables; in studies checked, under half for an unresolved V gene and the rest for unknown reasons. This sample holds roughly 6,900 clones; less than 75% were observed only once. Around 16% of the sample rests with the top ten. The intended sense of this specimen's time point label: 4 weeks on oral tofacitinib. The meaning of the sample's treatment or condition label: oral pan-JAK inhibitor, 5-10 mg twice daily. Lesional scalp punch biopsies and peripheral blood were collected from alopecia areata patients.

The sample was skin, taken at week 4, from a patient treated with tofacitinib. The receptors come from a human donor with alopecia areata.

This rearrangement joins TRBV7-9 to TRBJ1-2, with TRBD1 matching over 7 bases. After removal of 5 bases from V and 3 bases from J, the junction contained 12 bases not matched to a gene. Germline values: CDR1 SEHNR, CDR2 FQNEAQ (reference sequence). The CDR3 has 16 amino acids. The chain's CDR3 is CASSPSRGTVDYGYTF. CDR3 nucleotide sequence: TGTGCCAGCAGCCCCTCCAGGGGGACAGTGGACTATGGCTACACCTTC.

V is TRBV7-8 and J is TRBJ2-6; weak D call: TRBD2 (6 bases). The CDR3 has 17 residues. Germline-derived CDR1 and CDR2 are SGHVS and FQNEAQ. With 1 base removed from V and 0 bases from J, the gap between germline ends came to 10 bases. The CDR3 nucleotides are TGTGCCAGCAGCTTAGGGAGGAGGGGCTCTGGGGCCAACGTCCTGACTTTC. Translating it yields CASSLGRRGSGANVLTF.

The rearrangement uses TRBV19 and TRBJ2-5; TRBD1 agrees at 7 bases. The CDR3 length is 16 residues. The V segment lost 4 bases and the J segment 0 bases; nucleotides outside the gene matches: 8. Germline V gene lookup returns CDR1 LNHDA and CDR2 SQIVND (reference sequence). The CDR3 DNA reads TGTGCCAGTAGTAAGGACTGGGACAGAGACCAAGAGACCCAGTACTTC. Translation gives CASSKDWDRDQETQYF.

This rearrangement joins TRBV7-6 to TRBJ2-7; TRBD1 matches 8 bases. The V segment lost 5 bases and the J segment 2 bases; nucleotides outside the gene matches: 8. CDR3 size: 15 residues. Germline V gene lookup returns CDR1 SGHVS and CDR2 FNYEAQ. The CDR3 reads CASSPQPQGAYEQYF. The CDR3 DNA sequence: TGTGCCAGCAGCCCGCAGCCACAGGGGGCCTACGAGCAGTACTTC.

This clone was seen once. The chain is built from TRBV28 and TRBJ2-1; TRBD2 agrees at 12 bases. The trim removed 5 bases at V and 3 bases at J, leaving 8 bases unmatched. The CDR3 has 17 residues. The germline CDR1 and CDR2 sequences are MDHEN and SYDVKM. In DNA, the CDR3 is TGTGCCAGCAGTCCCCGGACTAGCGGGATTTTCTACAATGAGCAGTTCTTC. Translation gives CASSPRTSGIFYNEQFF.

There are a few counts of this clone. J is TRBJ2-7 and V is TRBV4-1; TRBD2 aligns across 9 bases. The V segment lost 4 bases and the J segment 3 bases; nucleotides outside the gene matches: 7. CDR3 size: 15 residues. In germline, CDR1 is MGHRA, CDR2 YSYEKL. The CDR3: CASSLRAGGSYEQYF. Written as DNA, the CDR3 is TGCGCCAGCAGCCTTCGAGCGGGAGGAAGCTACGAGCAGTACTTC.

V usage is TRBV11-3 and J usage is TRBJ1-1; no definite D call. The germline CDR1 and CDR2 sequences are SGHNT and YENEEA. V was shortened by 2 bases and J by 0 bases, with 10 bases between the two germline ends. CDR3 length: 15 residues. The CDR3 nucleotides read TGTGCCAGCAGCTTACAAGGTATCATGAACACTGAAGCTTTCTTT. Translation gives CASSLQGIMNTEAFF.

This clone was counted a few times. V is TRBV7-9 and J is TRBJ2-1; the D gene could be TRBD1 or TRBD2 (5 bases each). This CDR3 region has 16 residues. The V end lost 6 bases, the J end lost 0 bases, and 15 bases lay between the germline ends. CDR1 SEHNR and CDR2 FQNEAQ come from the germline V gene (reference sequence). CDR3 nucleotides: TGTGCCAGCAGGACTACAGGCCTAAGCTCCTACAATGAGCAGTTCTTC. Its translation: CASRTTGLSSYNEQFF.

V and J are TRBV7-9 and TRBJ2-1; a possible D gene is TRBD2 (5 bases). Germline V gene data show CDR1 as SEHNR and CDR2 as FQNEAQ (reference sequence). The ends were cut back, 4 bases at V and 6 bases at J, with 13 bases in the middle. CDR3 length: 14 amino acids. CDR3 nucleotide sequence: TGTGCCAGCAGCTCAGGAGGTCACCCCAATGAGCAGTTCTTC. Protein sequence: CASSSGGHPNEQFF.

The chain carries TRBV4-2 and TRBJ2-7; 9 bases align to TRBD1. CDR1 and CDR2 (germline): LGHNA, YNFKEQ. Trimming took 1 base from V and 6 from J; bases not matched to a gene: 16. The length of the CDR3 is 18 residues. In nucleotides, the CDR3 is TGTGCCAGCAGCCAAGGGGTCGGAACGACAGGGGGTTCGTCCGAGCAGTACTTC. As protein: CASSQGVGTTGGSSEQYF.

The chain combines TRBV6-1 with TRBJ1-3; D remains ambiguous. Germline V gives CDR1 MNHNS, CDR2 SASEGT. CDR3 length: 18 residues. The V gene lost 4 bases and the J gene lost 2 bases, with 21 bases spanning the gap. As DNA, the CDR3 is TGTGCCAGCAGTGGAGATACACGAATGAGACACCCTGGAAACACCATATATTTT. This sequence encodes CASSGDTRMRHPGNTIYF.

The CDR3 DNA reads as TGCGCCAGCAGTAAGGGGGGCTCCTACAATGAGCAGTTCTTC. The encoded protein is CASSKGGSYNEQFF. This rearrangement joins TRBV10-1 to TRBJ2-1, with D perhaps TRBD1 or TRBD2 (6 bases each). The germline V and J ends were trimmed by 5 bases and 0 bases, with 8 bases remaining between them. CDR3 length: 14 amino acids. CDR1 and CDR2 (germline): WNHNN, SYGVQD (reference sequence).

J is TRBJ1-5 and V is TRBV2; TRBD1 is a possible D gene (5 bases). The CDR3 is 18 amino acids. V lost 5 bases and J lost 0, with 20 bases in between. The germline V gene has CDR1 SNHLY and CDR2 FYNNEI. The CDR3 sequence: CASSRGLFRDGSNQPQHF. CDR3 in DNA: TGTGCCAGCAGTAGGGGCCTATTCCGGGACGGTAGCAATCAGCCCCAGCATTTT.

This chain connects TRBV13 to TRBJ2-3; D gene uncertain. Trimming took off 4 bases at V and 2 bases at J, with 7 bases between the two ends. Germline V lookup: CDR1 PRHDT, CDR2 FYEKMQ (reference sequence). The CDR3 is 13 amino acids. The CDR3 nucleotides read TGTGCCAGCAGCTCAACTTACACAGATACGCAGTATTTT. Its protein product is CASSSTYTDTQYF.

This sequence joins TRBV2 and TRBJ1-2, with D hard to call. The CDR3 consists of 11 residues. V lost 5 bases to trimming and J lost 8 bases, with 9 bases between them. The germline V gene has CDR1 SNHLY and CDR2 FYNNEI. The CDR3 bases are TGTGCCAGCAGTCCGGATAGAGGCTACACCTTC. Protein: CASSPDRGYTF.

Only a few counts were recorded for this clone. This chain joins TRBV7-9 and TRBJ1-5; the D gene is possibly TRBD1 (6 bases). The germline V gene encodes CDR1 SEHNR and CDR2 FQNEAQ (reference sequence). The CDR3 has 16 amino acids. V lost 3 bases, J lost 0 bases, and 12 bases lay in between. Here the CDR3 reads CASSFYQGNSNQPQHF. As DNA, the CDR3 is TGTGCCAGCAGCTTCTATCAGGGGAATAGCAATCAGCCCCAGCATTTT.

The rearrangement uses TRBV9 and TRBJ2-1, with D perhaps matching TRBD1 or TRBD2 (5 bases each). CDR1 is SGDLS and CDR2 is YYNGEE in the germline V gene. V lost 1 base to trimming and J lost 4 bases, with 15 bases between them. The CDR3 loop spans 16 amino acids. CDR3: CASSVRFHWGYNEQFF. CDR3 bases: TGTGCCAGCAGCGTAAGGTTCCACTGGGGGTACAATGAGCAGTTCTTC.

V usage is TRBV18 and J usage is TRBJ2-3; D gene uncertain. Trimming pared 1 base from V and 5 bases from J, leaving 4 bases between. The V gene's germline CDR1 is KGHSH and CDR2 LQKENI. The CDR3 runs 12 residues. The CDR3 nucleotides read TGTGCCAGCTCACCACGGGGAGATACGCAGTATTTT. Its protein product is CASSPRGDTQYF.

The genes are TRBV12-1 and TRBJ1-5; TRBD1 was called by the table and not checked on the DNA. TRBV12-1 is annotated as a pseudogene. This CDR3 comprises 14 residues. The DNA for the CDR3 is TGTGCCAGCAGCTTTCAGGTTAGCAATCAGCCCCAGCATTTT. It codes for CASSFQVSNQPQHF.

This rearrangement joins TRBV2 to TRBJ2-7; TRBD2 might be the D (6 bases). The CDR3 is made up of 13 amino acids. Germline values: CDR1 SNHLY, CDR2 FYNNEI. Trimming left V 10 bases short and J 0 bases short, with 13 bases between. CDR3 DNA: TGTGCCAACACAATAGCGGACTCCTACGAGCAGTACTTC. Amino acids: CANTIADSYEQYF.

The chain is built from TRBV2 and TRBJ2-1, with TRBD2 identical over 8 bases. V shed 3 bases and J 2 bases; nucleotides not matched to a gene: 9. CDR3 length equals 17 residues. Germline V lookup: CDR1 SNHLY, CDR2 FYNNEI. CDR3 sequence (DNA): TGTGCCAGCAGTGATCAACTGCGGGGGGCCCCCTACAATGAGCAGTTCTTC. The encoded protein is CASSDQLRGAPYNEQFF.

This clone was detected a few times. The gene calls are TRBV6-7 and TRBJ2-7; D unresolved. TRBV6-7 is identified as an open reading frame with a role that is uncertain. CDR3 length equals 16 residues. The V end was cut by 5 bases, the J end by 1 base, with 18 bases between. CDR3 residues: CASSEVARRVSYEQYF. CDR3 coding DNA: TGTGCCAGCAGTGAAGTCGCCCGTCGGGTATCCTACGAGCAGTACTTC.

This clone was seen only a few times. The V and J genes are TRBV9 and TRBJ2-3; 9 nucleotides match TRBD2. V was pared by 0 bases and J by 1 base, with 12 bases of the junction left unmatched. The CDR3 is 19 residues long. Germline CDR1 SGDLS, CDR2 YYNGEE. This chain's CDR3 is CASSVGWGGSGRGTDTQYF. CDR3 in DNA: TGTGCCAGCAGCGTAGGTTGGGGTGGTAGCGGGAGAGGCACAGATACGCAGTATTTT.